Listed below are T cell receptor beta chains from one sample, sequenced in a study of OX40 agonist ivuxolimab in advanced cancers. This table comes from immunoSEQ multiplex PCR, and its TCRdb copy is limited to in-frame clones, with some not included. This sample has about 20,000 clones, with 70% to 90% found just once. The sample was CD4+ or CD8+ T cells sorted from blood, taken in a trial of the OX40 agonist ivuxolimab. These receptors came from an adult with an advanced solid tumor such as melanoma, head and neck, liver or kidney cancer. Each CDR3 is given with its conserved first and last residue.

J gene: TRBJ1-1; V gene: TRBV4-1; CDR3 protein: CASSQDPGLNTEAFF
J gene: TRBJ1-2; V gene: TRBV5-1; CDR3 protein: CASSLALSQPRGNYGYTF
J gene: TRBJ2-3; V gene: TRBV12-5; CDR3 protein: CASGSGLSRTDTQYF
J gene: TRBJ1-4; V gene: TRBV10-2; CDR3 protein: CASRARRATNEKLFF
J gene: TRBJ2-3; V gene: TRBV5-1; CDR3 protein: CASSLAAGGPDTQYF
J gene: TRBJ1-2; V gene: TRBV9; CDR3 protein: CASSGPSAGPNYGYTF
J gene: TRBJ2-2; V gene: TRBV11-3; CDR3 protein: CASSPGTPGGELFF
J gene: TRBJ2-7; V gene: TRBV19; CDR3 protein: CASSRVGRGLYEQYF
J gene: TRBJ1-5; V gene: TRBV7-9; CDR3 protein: CASSLAGDGHQPQHF
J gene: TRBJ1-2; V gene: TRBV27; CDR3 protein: CASSTIFGQGAGYTF
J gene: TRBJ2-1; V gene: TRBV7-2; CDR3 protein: CASSSDSGRAYNEQFF
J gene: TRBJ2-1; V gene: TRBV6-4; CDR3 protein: CASGLAGPNEQFF
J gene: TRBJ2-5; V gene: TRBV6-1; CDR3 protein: CASSRDRGKETQYF
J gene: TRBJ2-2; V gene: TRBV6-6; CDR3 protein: CASLRGGSGELFF
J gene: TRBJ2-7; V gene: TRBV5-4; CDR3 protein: CASSLRTATYEQYF
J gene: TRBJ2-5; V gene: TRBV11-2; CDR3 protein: CASSLARETQYF
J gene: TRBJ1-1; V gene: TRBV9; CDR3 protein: CASSVGTGFEAFF
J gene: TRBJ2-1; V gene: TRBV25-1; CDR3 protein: CASSDRYSGRGQQFF
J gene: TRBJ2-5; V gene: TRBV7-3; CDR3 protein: CASSRGTQETQYF
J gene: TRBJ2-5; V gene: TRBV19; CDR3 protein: CASSGTSGRAEGTQYF
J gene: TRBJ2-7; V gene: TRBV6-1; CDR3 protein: CASSGLAGDEQYF
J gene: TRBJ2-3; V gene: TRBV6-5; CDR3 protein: CASSSPKGPTDTQYF
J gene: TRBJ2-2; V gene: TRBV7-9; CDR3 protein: CASSPLQGATGELFF
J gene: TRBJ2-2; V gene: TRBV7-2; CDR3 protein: CASSYDANTGELFF
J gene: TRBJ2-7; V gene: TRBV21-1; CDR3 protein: CASSRSDYSYEQYF
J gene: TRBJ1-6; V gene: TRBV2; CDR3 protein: CASRRSRRGGETYNSPLHF
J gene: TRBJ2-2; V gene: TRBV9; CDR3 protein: CASSSPFASGGVGVTGELFF
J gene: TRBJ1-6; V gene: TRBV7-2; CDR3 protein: CASSGIGGTGSSPLHF
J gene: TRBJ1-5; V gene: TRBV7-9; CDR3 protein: CASSLGGTGVGNQPQHF
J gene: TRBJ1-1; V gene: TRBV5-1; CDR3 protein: CASSSYNRGRGAFF
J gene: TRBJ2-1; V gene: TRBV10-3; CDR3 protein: CATAQSSYNEQFF
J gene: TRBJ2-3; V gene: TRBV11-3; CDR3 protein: CASSLDPRDTQYF
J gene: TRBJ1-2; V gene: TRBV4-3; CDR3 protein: CASSQRTGGYNYGYTF
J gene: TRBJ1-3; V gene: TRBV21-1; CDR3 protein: CASSPWTEAGNTIYF
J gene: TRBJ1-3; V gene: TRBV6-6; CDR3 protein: CASSYSGTGNTIYF